Following are 12 T cell receptor beta chains from one sample sequenced in a study of circulating and synovial CD4+ cells in juvenile arthritis. Using immunoSEQ multiplex PCR, the repertoire was profiled, and TCRdb retains in-frame clones only, with some absent. This sample carries tens of thousands of clones, roughly 96% of them seen once, and the ten largest clones take around 0.63%. The sequencing input was CD4+ T cells from blood. These TCRs come from a human donor with juvenile idiopathic arthritis.

The genes are TRBV7-2 and TRBJ1-6, with TRBD1 as a possible D gene (6 bases). CDR1 is SGHTA, CDR2 FQGNSA, per germline. The CDR3 has 15 residues. V was pared by 5 bases and J by 8 bases, with 16 bases between. The chain's CDR3 is CASSDRGARDSPLHF. CDR3 nucleotide sequence: TGTGCCAGCAGCGATCGGGGGGCCAGGGATTCACCCCTCCACTTT.

V usage is TRBV5-4 and J usage is TRBJ2-5; a possible D gene is TRBD1 (6 bases). V was trimmed by 5 bases and J by 5 bases, leaving 13 bases between them. This CDR3 contains 13 residues. Germline CDR1 reads SGHNT; CDR2 reads YYREEE (reference sequence). CDR3: CASSYREVETQYF. CDR3 nucleotides: TGTGCCAGCAGTTACAGGGAAGTGGAGACCCAGTACTTC. Variable domain in full (rest from reference TRBV5-4 and TRBJ2-5): ETGVTQSPTHLIKTRGQQVTLRCSSQSGHNTVSWYQQALGQGPQFIFQYYREEENGRGNFPPRFSGLQFPNYSSELNVNALELDDSALYLCASSYREVETQYFGPGTRLLVL.

V and J are TRBV19 and TRBJ2-4; TRBD1 agrees at 7 bases. CDR3 length: 15 amino acids. V was clipped by 10 bases and J by 2 bases; unmatched bases: 11. Germline-derived CDR1 and CDR2 are LNHDA and SQIVND (reference sequence). This CDR3 reads CATTEGGATKNIQYF. The CDR3, as DNA: TGTGCCACCACAGAAGGGGGCGCGACCAAAAACATTCAGTACTTC.

CDR3 DNA: TGTGCCAGCACCCTAGGTACGGGGGTGCAGTATGGCTACACCTTC. This translates into CASTLGTGVQYGYTF. The chain is built from TRBV9 and TRBJ1-2; D possibly corresponds to TRBD1 (5 bases). This CDR3 spans 15 amino acids. CDR1 is SGDLS, CDR2 YYNGEE, per germline. Between the trimmed V and J ends, which lost 6 bases and 5 bases, there was a span of 20 bases. The full variable domain, its missing parts supplied by reference TRBV9 and TRBJ1-2, is DSGVTQTPKHLITATGQRVTLRCSPRSGDLSVYWYQQSLDQGLQFLIQYYNGEERAKGNILERFSAQQFPDLHSELNLSSLELGDSALYFCASTLGTGVQYGYTFGSGTRLTVV.

The sample holds one count of this clone. The gene calls are TRBV11-2 and TRBJ2-1; D may be TRBD2 (6 bases). Trimming pared 5 bases from V and 0 bases from J, leaving 17 bases between. The CDR3 has 17 residues. Germline values: CDR1 SGHAT, CDR2 FQNNGV. The DNA of the CDR3 is TGTGCCAGCAGCCCATTGCCCGGGAGCCCCTCCTACAATGAGCAGTTCTTC. It codes for CASSPLPGSPSYNEQFF.

The chain joins TRBV30 to TRBJ2-1; the D gene is possibly TRBD2 (6 bases). From germline, CDR1 is GTSNPN and CDR2 SVGIG (reference sequence). Trimming removed 5 bases at V and 12 bases at J, with 23 bases between. The CDR3 length is 14 residues. CDR3 protein: CAWGPWRDYLTQFF. The CDR3 region has the DNA TGTGCCTGGGGCCCCTGGCGGGATTACCTAACGCAGTTCTTC.

This clone came up once. The rearrangement uses TRBV28 and TRBJ2-1; tentative D call: TRBD2 (6 bases). This CDR3 comprises 11 residues. The germline CDR1 and CDR2 sequences are MDHEN and SYDVKM. Trimming took 2 bases from V and 10 from J, leaving 6 bases between them. The CDR3 DNA sequence: TGTGCCAGCAGTTTAGCGGGAGAGCAGTTCTTC. Its protein product is CASSLAGEQFF.

This rearrangement joins TRBV20-1 to TRBJ1-5, with D uncertain. The CDR3 consists of 11 residues. Germline V gives CDR1 DFQATT, CDR2 SNEGSKA (reference sequence). V lost 3 bases to trimming and J lost 6 bases, with 6 bases between them. CDR3 coding DNA: TGCAGTGCTAGTTCGGGTCAGCCCCAGCATTTT. Encoded protein: CSASSGQPQHF.

The chain couples TRBV5-4 to TRBJ1-2, with D possibly matching TRBD1 (6 bases). CDR1 SGHNT and CDR2 YYREEE come from the germline V gene (reference sequence). The V end was cut by 4 bases, the J end by 4 bases, with 17 bases between. The CDR3 covers 15 residues. Here the CDR3 DNA reads TGTGCCAGCAGCGAAGGGGGAGAAGTTAGCTATGGCTACACCTTC. This codes for CASSEGGEVSYGYTF.

V usage is TRBV5-4 and J usage is TRBJ2-7; a weak D match, TRBD1 (5 bases). Deletions cut 4 bases from V and 4 bases from J, with 12 bases between. The germline V gene has CDR1 SGHNT and CDR2 YYREEE (reference sequence). CDR3 size: 13 residues. CDR3 region: CASSTIDRYEQYF. DNA of the CDR3: TGTGCCAGCAGCACTATAGACAGATACGAGCAGTACTTC.

The CDR3 DNA sequence: TGTGCCAGCAGACCAACAGGCCTCAGCTTGAGGGAGACCCAGTACTTC. It codes for CASRPTGLSLRETQYF. This chain connects TRBV28 to TRBJ2-5; D might be TRBD1 (5 bases). Germline V gives CDR1 MDHEN, CDR2 SYDVKM. The CDR3 spans 16 residues. V lost 6 bases and J 5 bases, leaving 22 bases between the germline ends.

V usage is TRBV5-1 and J usage is TRBJ2-5; a possible D gene is TRBD1 (5 bases). With 0 bases removed from V and 4 bases from J, the gap between germline ends came to 13 bases. Germline V gene data show CDR1 as SGHRS and CDR2 as YFSETQ. The CDR3 covers 15 residues. The CDR3 protein is CASSLASPRGETQYF. CDR3 in DNA: TGCGCCAGCAGCTTGGCGTCCCCTAGGGGAGAGACCCAGTACTTC.